Below, 9 T cell receptor beta chains from the same sample are listed, as sequenced in a study of graft-versus-host responses after intestinal transplantation. These receptors have no known antigen. Using immunoSEQ multiplex PCR, the repertoire was profiled, and TCRdb retains in-frame clones only, with some absent. The repertoire holds roughly 75,000 clones, about nine tenths seen once, with roughly 0.1% in the top ten. The material sequenced was unstimulated CD4+ T cells sorted from spleen or lymph node cells, taken before intestinal transplant. Receptors originate from a human donor who received an intestinal transplant.

In this sample, this clone turned up once. CDR3 sequence reads: CASSMGPNMNTEAFF. CDR3 bases: TGTGCCAGTAGTATGGGCCCCAACATGAACACTGAAGCTTTCTTT. The genes are TRBV19 and TRBJ1-1; D is uncertain. Per germline, CDR1 LNHDA and CDR2 SQIVND (reference sequence). The length of the CDR3 is 15 residues. The ends were cut back, 3 bases at V and 0 bases at J, with 11 bases in the middle.

J is TRBJ2-3 and V is TRBV12-5; tentative D call: TRBD2 (6 bases). Germline CDR1 and CDR2: LGHNT and FRNRAP. The ends were cut back, 6 bases at V and 2 bases at J, with 12 bases in the middle. CDR3 length: 14 residues. CDR3 coding DNA: TGTGCTAGTGGCGGACTAACCCTCACAGATACGCAGTATTTT. Protein: CASGGLTLTDTQYF.

The chain uses TRBV5-1 and TRBJ2-5; D not resolved. The germline gives CDR1 SGHRS, CDR2 YFSETQ. This CDR3 contains 16 residues. Trimming took off 0 bases at V and 1 base at J, with 13 bases between the two ends. This CDR3 reads CASSLGSVPGQETQYF. Written as DNA, the CDR3 is TGCGCCAGCAGCTTGGGATCGGTCCCGGGCCAAGAGACCCAGTACTTC.

As DNA, the CDR3 is TGCAGCGTCGGCAGGGGGGGCAATCAGCCCCAGCATTTT. Its protein is CSVGRGGNQPQHF. The chain joins TRBV29-1 to TRBJ1-5; TRBD1 agrees at 7 bases. The V gene end was trimmed by 6 bases and the J gene end by 2 bases; junction bases not matched to a gene: 4. In germline, CDR1 is SQVTM, CDR2 ANQGSEA. This CDR3 is 13 amino acids long.

The gene calls are TRBV29-1 and TRBJ2-5, with 9 bases matching TRBD1. This CDR3 has 16 amino acids. Trimming removed 6 bases from V and 3 bases from J; junction bases left unmatched: 14. Germline V CDR1 and CDR2: SQVTM, ANQGSEA. The CDR3 sequence is CSVGQTGQGLEETQYF. CDR3 nucleotides: TGCAGCGTGGGACAAACGGGACAGGGACTCGAAGAGACCCAGTACTTC.

As DNA, the CDR3 is TGTGCCACCAGCAGAGATACGAGGGTTGGTAATGAAAAACTGTTTTTT. Translating gives CATSRDTRVGNEKLFF. The rearrangement uses TRBV15 and TRBJ1-4; no definite D call. CDR1 and CDR2 from the germline V gene are LNHNV and YYDKDF (reference sequence). V was pared by 0 bases and J by 4 bases, with 12 bases between. The CDR3 length is 16 residues.

The chain combines TRBV5-8 with TRBJ1-2; the D gene is possibly TRBD1 (6 bases). This CDR3 region has 18 residues. Per germline, CDR1 SGHTS and CDR2 YDEGEE. With 4 bases removed from V and 4 bases from J, the gap between germline ends came to 26 bases. The CDR3 nucleotides read TGTGCCAGCAGCATCTTGGTGGTCTTTGGGGGGGGCGGCTATGGCTACACCTTC. Amino acids: CASSILVVFGGGGYGYTF. Together with reference TRBV5-8 and TRBJ1-2, the CDR3 gives the full variable domain: EAGVTQSPTHLIKTRGQQATLRCSPISGHTSVYWYQQALGLGLQFLLWYDEGEERNRGNFPPRFSGRQFPNYSSELNVNALELEDSALYLCASSILVVFGGGGYGYTFGSGTRLTVV.

This clone occurred a few times. The chain carries TRBV7-2 and TRBJ2-5; 10 bases are a match to TRBD2. V was pared by 3 bases and J by 4 bases, with 11 bases of the junction left unmatched. This CDR3 comprises 17 residues. Germline lookup yields CDR1 SGHTA and CDR2 FQGNSA. DNA of the CDR3: TGTGCCAGCAGCTTGCAATCAGCGGGGGGGTTAAGAGAGACCCAGTACTTC. Encoded protein: CASSLQSAGGLRETQYF.

The genes are TRBV4-1 and TRBJ2-4; D is ambiguous. Trimming took 0 bases from V and 7 from J, leaving 7 bases between them. Germline CDR1 is MGHRA and CDR2 is YSYEKL. The CDR3 contains 13 residues. CDR3 residues: CASSQDPPNIQYF. DNA for the CDR3: TGCGCCAGCAGCCAAGATCCCCCTAACATTCAGTACTTC.